The 3 T cell receptor beta chains below were found in one sample sequenced in a study of T cells after yellow fever vaccination. MiXCR, applied by TCRdb to the 5' RACE reads, yields one record per CDR3 protein. This table has about 370,000 distinct CDR3 sequences, 11% appearing once. The sample in question was PBMCs, obtained on the day of the first yellow fever vaccination. Receptors originate from a young man who received the YFV17D yellow fever vaccine.

CDR3 sequence reads: CASSWRGVANPNTGELFF. The CDR3 DNA follows: TGTGCCAGCAGCTGGCGAGGGGTGGCGAACCCGAACACCGGGGAGCTGTTTTTT. The chain uses TRBV11-2 and TRBJ2-2; D may be TRBD1 or TRBD2 (5 bases each). V dropped 4 bases and J dropped 0 bases, with 18 bases sitting between them. The CDR3 is 18 amino acids. Germline V gene sequence: CDR1 SGHAT, CDR2 FQNNGV.

J is TRBJ1-2 and V is TRBV18; D is unclear. In germline, CDR1 is KGHSH, CDR2 LQKENI. V was pared by 3 bases and J by 4 bases, with 12 bases between. The CDR3 is 14 residues long. CDR3 in DNA: TGTGCCAGCTCACCGCCCGGCCTACGCTATGGCTACACCTTC. Residues: CASSPPGLRYGYTF.

This clonotype was observed a handful of times. The chain uses TRBV30 and TRBJ2-7, with D unclear. The CDR3 consists of 15 residues. Trimming cost V 0 bases and J 0 bases, with 12 bases left between them. Germline V CDR1 and CDR2: GTSNPN, SVGIG (reference sequence). CDR3 in amino acids: CAWSVPGRSSYEQYF. CDR3 DNA: TGTGCCTGGAGTGTACCCGGGCGGAGCTCCTACGAGCAGTACTTC.